The T cell receptor (beta chain) described here comes from a study of CD8 T cells in ankylosing spondylitis. General study points: Apparently characteristic of ankylosing spondylitis blood was a TCR beta motif (about 8 highly homologous variants).

Construction of TCR beta libraries was performed using quantitative 5'-RACE with molecular barcodes. TCRdb used MiXCR to reprocess the 5' RACE reads, holding one entry per CDR3 protein. The profile covers some 450,000 distinct CDR3 sequences, with about 15% appearing a single time and 1% taken by the ten largest. With respect to this clonotype: The target antigen is unknown.

The receptor was derived from a male donor with ankylosing spondylitis. Material: blood, either unsorted or a sorted T cell fraction (not recorded which).

CDR3: CAISRAMRGKAFF. DNA for the CDR3: TGTGCCATCAGCCGGGCCATGCGGGGGAAAGCTTTCTTT. The chain carries TRBV10-3 and TRBJ1-1; the D gene is possibly TRBD1 (5 bases). CDR3 length: 13 amino acids. V lost 6 bases, J lost 9 bases, and 17 bases lay in between. Germline V CDR1 and CDR2: ENHRY, SYGVKD.